The sequence of this T cell receptor (beta chain) was determined in a study of blood T cells in healthy people across ages. In the study overall: Per two T cells, about one barcoded beta molecule was captured through template switching.

Per-sample PBMC isolation yielded at least 7 million cells. PCR was performed a second time for about 7 to 12 cycles using a sample-barcoded 5' primer and a J-beta primer mix. CDR3-containing paired-end reads numbering at least 2.5 million came from each sample. TCRdb re-called the 5' RACE reads with MiXCR, one entry per CDR3 protein. The table has around 900,000 distinct CDR3 sequences, roughly half seen once. The CDR3 loop spans 13 amino acids. The V gene end was trimmed by 6 bases and the J gene end by 5 bases; junction bases not matched to a gene: 8. Looked up from germline, CDR1 is DFQATT and CDR2 is SNEGSKA (reference sequence).

This receptor was taken from a woman in her fifties or sixties in good health. The V and J genes are TRBV20-1 and TRBJ2-3; 7 bases agree with TRBD2. Sequencing input: blood. DNA of the CDR3: TGCAGTGCGATGAAAGCGGGACTAGATACGCAGTATTTT. This codes for CSAMKAGLDTQYF.